The present T cell receptor beta chain was sequenced within a study of CD8+ T cells in alopecia areata. Study-wide results and caveats: Shared TCR sequences were less clear between patients than in mice, possibly partly from HLA diversity.

A word on this clone: Its antigen is undetermined.

PBMCs provided sorted CD4+ and CD8+ T cells. CDR1 and CDR2 (germline): LNHNV, YYDKDF (reference sequence). J gave up 7 bases and V 5 bases, and 5 bases lay outside the gene matches. This CDR3 contains 13 residues. Reverse transcribed after extraction, RNA yielded cDNA as the sequencing template. Clones were sequenced by immunoSEQ multiplex PCR, and TCRdb holds only the in-frame ones, with some missing. The table records about 200,000 clones, around three fifths of them present only once. The V and J genes are TRBV15 and TRBJ2-7, with 10 bases that match TRBD1. The receptor's source is a human donor in good health. The sequenced sample consisted of CD8+ T cells sorted from blood. CDR3 sequence: CATSRDRGEEQYF. The DNA of the CDR3 is TGTGCCACCAGCCGGGACAGGGGTGAAGAGCAGTACTTC. The full variable domain, completed using reference TRBV15 and TRBJ2-7, is DAMVIQNPRYQVTQFGKPVTLSCSQTLNHNVMYWYQQKSSQAPKLLFHYYDKDFNNEADTPDNFQSRRPNTSFCFLDIRSPGLGDTAMYLCATSRDRGEEQYFGPGTRLTVT.